The 9 T cell receptor beta chains listed next were all sequenced from one sample in a study of T cell changes during pregnancy in multiple sclerosis. Repertoires were generated with immunoSEQ multiplex PCR, while TCRdb's copy carries only in-frame clones and drops some. Of some 110,000 clones listed, more than 80% are singletons. Sequences were derived from peripheral blood, sampled before pregnancy. The receptors shown here come from a female donor with multiple sclerosis, enrolled in a pregnancy study.

This sequence joins TRBV11-2 and TRBJ1-2; tentatively, D is TRBD1 (5 bases). The CDR3 covers 15 residues. V was trimmed by 2 bases and J by 4 bases, leaving 14 bases between them. The germline V gene has CDR1 SGHAT and CDR2 FQNNGV. CDR3 sequence reads: CASSLSPGGSYGYTF. The CDR3 DNA follows: TGTGCCAGCAGCTTAAGTCCGGGGGGGTCCTATGGCTACACCTTC. Full variable domain (rest looked up from reference TRBV11-2 and TRBJ1-2): EAGVAQSPRYKIIEKRQSVAFWCNPISGHATLYWYQQILGQGPKLLIQFQNNGVVDDSQLPKDRFSAERLKGVDSTLKIQPAKLEDSAVYLCASSLSPGGSYGYTFGSGTRLTVV.

The gene calls are TRBV10-3 and TRBJ1-5; D ambiguous. The CDR3 runs 14 residues. The V and J ends lost 5 bases and 1 base respectively, with 9 bases between them. The germline CDR1 and CDR2 sequences are ENHRY and SYGVKD. DNA of the CDR3: TGTGCCATCAGTTCTGGAGACAGCAATCAGCCCCAGCATTTT. It translates to CAISSGDSNQPQHF.

This clone was recorded only once. The V and J genes are TRBV7-8 and TRBJ2-2; TRBD2 agrees at 7 bases. Germline V gene sequence: CDR1 SGHVS, CDR2 FQNEAQ. V dropped 6 bases and J dropped 6; count of bases not matched to a gene: 10. This CDR3 region has 15 residues. The CDR3 region is CASSQSGNTAGELFF. The CDR3, as DNA: TGTGCCAGCAGTCAAAGCGGGAATACGGCCGGGGAGCTGTTTTTT.

The chain couples TRBV6-6 to TRBJ1-6; possibly TRBD1 for D (6 bases). This CDR3 contains 16 residues. The V gene's germline CDR1 is MNHNY and CDR2 SVGAGI (reference sequence). V was clipped by 2 bases and J by 2 bases, with 10 bases between them. CDR3 DNA: TGTGCCAGCAGTTACCCCAGACAGGCCTATAATTCACCCCTCCACTTT. This gives the protein CASSYPRQAYNSPLHF.

V is TRBV11-2 and J is TRBJ2-7; a possible D gene is TRBD2 (6 bases). Trimming removed 5 bases at V and 9 bases at J, with 29 bases between. The CDR3 is 17 amino acids. Germline V gives CDR1 SGHAT, CDR2 FQNNGV. This CDR3 reads CASSPTGGTGLLRGQYF. CDR3 DNA sequence: TGTGCCAGCAGCCCCACCGGCGGGACCGGCCTCCTACGAGGGCAGTACTTC.

The rearrangement joins TRBV27 to TRBJ2-1, with D possibly being TRBD2 (6 bases). Per germline, CDR1 MNHEY and CDR2 SMNVEV (reference sequence). This CDR3 contains 16 residues. The V end was cut by 6 bases, the J end by 0 bases, with 15 bases between. The CDR3 DNA follows: TGTGCCAGCAGCTCTCGGCGGGATAGCTCCTACAATGAGCAGTTCTTC. Its translation is CASSSRRDSSYNEQFF.

The CDR3 DNA reads TGTGCCAGCAGCTCCCCACAGAAACACGAGCAGTACTTC. This codes for CASSSPQKHEQYF. The gene calls are TRBV7-2 and TRBJ2-7; no firm D call. CDR1 and CDR2 (germline): SGHTA, FQGNSA. This CDR3 is built from 13 residues. Trimming took off 4 bases at V and 5 bases at J, with 12 bases between the two ends. The full variable domain, completed using reference TRBV7-2 and TRBJ2-7, is GAGVSQSPSNKVTEKGKDVELRCDPISGHTALYWYRQSLGQGLEFLIYFQGNSAPDKSGLPSDRFSAERTGGSVSTLTIQRTQQEDSAVYLCASSSPQKHEQYFGPGTRLTVT.

The chain combines TRBV11-2 with TRBJ2-2; TRBD2 aligns across 9 bases. The ends lost 5 bases at V and 6 bases at J; junction bases unmatched: 10. CDR1 and CDR2 (germline): SGHAT, FQNNGV. The CDR3 is made up of 16 amino acids. CDR3 sequence: CASSVISGRRAGELFF. CDR3 in DNA: TGTGCCAGCAGCGTCATTAGCGGGAGAAGGGCCGGGGAGCTGTTTTTT.

The V and J genes are TRBV7-3 and TRBJ2-5; the match to TRBD2 covers 11 bases. CDR3 size: 16 residues. Per the germline V gene, CDR1 is SGHTA and CDR2 is FQGTGA. The J segment lost 2 bases and the V segment lost 2 bases, leaving 4 bases of the junction unmatched. Written as DNA, the CDR3 is TGTGCCAGCAGCTTAGGATTAGCGGGAGGGCAAGAGACCCAGTACTTC. Its translation is CASSLGLAGGQETQYF.